This TCR beta chain was captured by sequencing in a study of response to subunit inactivated influenza vaccine. TCRdb reanalysed the RT-PCR reads using MiXCR and keeps one entry per CDR3 protein. The sample lists 650,000 to 800,000 distinct CDR3 sequences, about 14% occurring once. The CDR3 is made up of 15 amino acids. V was clipped by 5 bases and J by 0 bases; unmatched bases: 5. This clonotype was recorded many times. The target antigen is unknown. Findings and caveats of the study: Authors suggested seasonal influenza vaccinations each recruit few new T cells.

This clonotype originated in a man aged 50-59 years who received an inactivated influenza vaccine. The sequencing here drew on PBMCs from blood, taken roughly 15 days before vaccination. J is TRBJ2-3 and V is TRBV12-3 or TRBV12-4; 7 bases map to TRBD1. CDR3 DNA: TGTGCCAGCAGTCACACAGGGGTTAGCACAGATACGCAGTATTTT. It specifies CASSHTGVSTDTQYF.